The rows below give T cell receptor beta chains drawn from one sample of a study of breast tumors, draining lymph nodes, adjacent tissues. TCRdb reprocessed the multiplex PCR reads with MiXCR, giving one entry per CDR3 protein. The sample contains some 140,000 distinct CDR3 sequences, around 24% of which appear only once. Input material: axillary lymph node tissue. The receptors originated from a female donor with breast cancer. Some clones in this sample may be carry-over from other donors' samples. Each CDR3 is given without its conserved first and last residue. Some rows mark clone size as missing; the rest say once, few, many or name a class of expanded clone.

TRBJ1-5 TRBV19 10 many ASRVSNQPQH
TRBJ2-7 TRBV29-1 12 many SVGGTSGTHEQY
TRBJ1-2 TRBV30 13 many AWSAMSPANYGYT
TRBJ2-1 TRBV20-1 13 NA SAEGTSGSYNEQF
TRBJ1-2 TRBV7-6 13 many ASSLDGGADYGYT
TRBJ1-6 TRBV20-1 13 NA SARDRSSYNSLLH
TRBJ2-1 TRBV5-1 15 many ASSLIFGLAGENEQF
TRBJ1-5 TRBV27 16 NA ASSSLAPGQMRDQPQH
TRBJ2-3 TRBV4-3 11 many ASSPREGDTQY
TRBJ2-7 TRBV28 13 many ASSFDGAVSYEQY
TRBJ1-6 TRBV27 12 many ASSFGAGNSPLH
TRBJ2-3 TRBV3-1 13 many ASSQASGSTDTQY
TRBJ2-1 TRBV11-2 15 NA ASSLDQGTSGSDEQF
TRBJ2-5 TRBV7-2 11 many ASSLTSWETQY
TRBJ2-7 TRBV28 12 few ASAPPGQAYEQY
TRBJ2-7 TRBV5-6 12 many ASSFGQASYEQY
TRBJ2-7 TRBV5-1 15 many ASRRGSEGPSFYEQY
TRBJ2-1 TRBV7-3 12 many ASSLGQGTTEQF
TRBJ1-6 TRBV20-1 12 many SARDPGGDSPLH
TRBJ1-6 TRBV6-1 11 many ASSEEVISPLH
TRBJ2-5 TRBV30 10 many AWSVAWETQY
TRBJ2-3 TRBV20-1 21 many SARDNPLSIRAGGNSSTDTQY
TRBJ2-5 TRBV24-1 12 NA ATSDLQGAETHY
TRBJ2-3 TRBV20-1 12 many SARRTGVPDTQY
TRBJ2-7 TRBV9 13 many ASSFGLAVTYEQY
TRBJ1-5 TRBV29-1 11 NA SVAGTDNQPQH
TRBJ1-2 TRBV18 10 many ASSDRGRGYT
TRBJ1-5 TRBV14 13 many ASSFDRGNYQPQH
TRBJ2-5 TRBV6-5 16 many ASSYSMGSGRFQETQY
TRBJ1-5 TRBV19 13 NA ASSSGFSPNQPQH
TRBJ2-5 TRBV7-8 10 many ASSLGRIDEY
TRBJ2-2 TRBV6-2/TRBV6-3 16 NA ASSYQALAGVLSGELF
TRBJ2-1 TRBV29-1 10 many SVGLTYNEQF
TRBJ2-1 TRBV30 11 NA AWTGTSNHEQL
TRBJ2-7 TRBV11-2 15 many ASSPVPGQSNSYEQY
TRBJ2-5 TRBV30 12 NA AWSVLGVGETQY
TRBJ2-2 TRBV7-9 11 many ASSLEETGELF
TRBJ1-4 TRBV11-2 13 many ASSLGGANNEKLF
TRBJ2-1 TRBV7-3 11 many ASSPGRNNEQF
TRBJ1-5 TRBV12-3/TRBV12-4 13 many ASSLAQGSNQPQH
TRBJ2-5 TRBV6-2/TRBV6-3 11 many ASRLGLMGTQY
TRBJ2-5 TRBV20-1 13 many SARDDRGKGGTQY
TRBJ1-2 TRBV7-9 13 many ASSEGQTFSYGYT
TRBJ2-5 TRBV5-1 14 few AGSLEGWGAEETQY
TRBJ2-5 TRBV5-6 11 many ASSLYAAETQY
TRBJ2-1 TRBV12-3/TRBV12-4 12 few TSLVGQGWHEQF
TRBJ2-7 TRBV11-2 13 many ASSPTGGLGYEQY
TRBJ1-6 TRBV20-1 12 many SANVGTDNSPLH
TRBJ2-1 TRBV29-1 11 once SARQGSYNEQF
TRBJ2-7 TRBV4-1 13 many ASSQVKKLMGEQY
TRBJ2-7 TRBV27 13 many ASSLSSGAVNEQY
TRBJ1-6 TRBV2 12 many ASSVRGYNSPLH
TRBJ2-1 TRBV12-5 13 many ASGHPSRGYNEQF
TRBJ2-2 TRBV6-6 13 many ASREPGKNTGELF
TRBJ1-3 TRBV10-3 14 many AISELGPTSGNTIY
TRBJ2-1 TRBV19 13 NA ASSISGLAGNEQF